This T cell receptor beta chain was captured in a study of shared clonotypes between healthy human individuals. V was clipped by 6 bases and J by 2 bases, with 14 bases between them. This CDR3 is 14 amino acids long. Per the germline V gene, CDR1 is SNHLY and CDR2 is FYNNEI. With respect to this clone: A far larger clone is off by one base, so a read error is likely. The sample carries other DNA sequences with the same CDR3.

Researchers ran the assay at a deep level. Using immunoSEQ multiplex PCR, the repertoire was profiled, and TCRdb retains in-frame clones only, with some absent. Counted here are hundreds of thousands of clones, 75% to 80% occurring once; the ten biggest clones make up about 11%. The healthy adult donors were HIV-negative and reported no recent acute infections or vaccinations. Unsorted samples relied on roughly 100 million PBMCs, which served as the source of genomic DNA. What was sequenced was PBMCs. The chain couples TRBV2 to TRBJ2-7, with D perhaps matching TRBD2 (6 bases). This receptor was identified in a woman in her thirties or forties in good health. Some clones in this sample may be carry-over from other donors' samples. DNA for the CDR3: TGTGCCAGCAGCATGACGGGGGAGGCCTACGAGCAGTACTTC. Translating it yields CASSMTGEAYEQYF. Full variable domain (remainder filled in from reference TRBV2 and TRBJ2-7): EPEVTQTPSHQVTQMGQEVILRCVPISNHLYFYWYRQILGQKVEFLVSFYNNEISEKSEIFDDQFSVERPDGSNFTLKIRSTKLEDSAMYFCASSMTGEAYEQYFGPGTRLTVT.